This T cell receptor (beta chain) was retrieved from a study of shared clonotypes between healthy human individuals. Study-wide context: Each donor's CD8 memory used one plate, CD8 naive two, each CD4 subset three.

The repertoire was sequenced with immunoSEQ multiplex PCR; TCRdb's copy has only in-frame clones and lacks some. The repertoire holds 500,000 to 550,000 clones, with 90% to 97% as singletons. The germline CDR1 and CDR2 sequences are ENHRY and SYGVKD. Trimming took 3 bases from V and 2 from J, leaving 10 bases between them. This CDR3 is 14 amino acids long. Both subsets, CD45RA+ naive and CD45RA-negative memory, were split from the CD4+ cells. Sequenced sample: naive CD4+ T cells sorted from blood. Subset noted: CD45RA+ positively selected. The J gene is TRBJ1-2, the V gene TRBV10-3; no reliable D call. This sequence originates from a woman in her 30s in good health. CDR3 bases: TGTGCCATCAGTGACAACCTGCTCAACTATGGCTACACCTTC. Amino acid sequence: CAISDNLLNYGYTF.